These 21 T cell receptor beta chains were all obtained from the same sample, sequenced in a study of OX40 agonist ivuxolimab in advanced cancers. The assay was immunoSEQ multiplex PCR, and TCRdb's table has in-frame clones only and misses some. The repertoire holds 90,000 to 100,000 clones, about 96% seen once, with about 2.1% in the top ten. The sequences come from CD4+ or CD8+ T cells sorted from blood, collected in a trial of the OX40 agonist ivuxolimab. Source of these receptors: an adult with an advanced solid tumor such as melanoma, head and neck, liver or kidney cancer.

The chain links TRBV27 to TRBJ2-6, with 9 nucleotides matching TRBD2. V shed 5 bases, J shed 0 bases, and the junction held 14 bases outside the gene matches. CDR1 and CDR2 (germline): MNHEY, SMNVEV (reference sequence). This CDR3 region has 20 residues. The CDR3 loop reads CASSGLGTSLTHSGANVLTF. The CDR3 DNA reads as TGTGCCAGCAGTGGTCTGGGGACTAGCCTCACACACTCTGGGGCCAACGTCCTGACTTTC.

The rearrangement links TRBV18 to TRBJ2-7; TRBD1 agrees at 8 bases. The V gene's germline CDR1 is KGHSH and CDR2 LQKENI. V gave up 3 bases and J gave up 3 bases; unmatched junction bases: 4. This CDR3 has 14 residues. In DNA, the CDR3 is TGTGCCAGCTCACCGACAGGGGATCTCTACGAGCAGTACTTC. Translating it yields CASSPTGDLYEQYF.

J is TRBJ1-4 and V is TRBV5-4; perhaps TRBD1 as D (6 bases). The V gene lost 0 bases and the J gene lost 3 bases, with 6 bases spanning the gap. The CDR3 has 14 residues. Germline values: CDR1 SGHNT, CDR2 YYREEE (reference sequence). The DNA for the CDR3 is TGTGCCAGCAGCTTGGGACAGGCTAATGAAAAACTGTTTTTT. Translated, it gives CASSLGQANEKLFF.

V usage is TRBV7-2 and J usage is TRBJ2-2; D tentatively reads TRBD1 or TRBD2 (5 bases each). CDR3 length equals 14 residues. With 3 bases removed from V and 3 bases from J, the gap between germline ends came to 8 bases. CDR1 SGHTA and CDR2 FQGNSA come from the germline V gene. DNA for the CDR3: TGTGCCAGCAGCTTGGGACCCGACACCGGGGAGCTGTTTTTT. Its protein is CASSLGPDTGELFF.

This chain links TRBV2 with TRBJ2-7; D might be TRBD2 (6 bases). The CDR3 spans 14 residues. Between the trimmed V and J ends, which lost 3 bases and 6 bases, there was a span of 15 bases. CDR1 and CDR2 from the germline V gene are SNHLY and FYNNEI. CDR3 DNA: TGTGCCAGCAGTGAGCGGGGTAACGGCAGCGAGCAGTACTTC. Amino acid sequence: CASSERGNGSEQYF.

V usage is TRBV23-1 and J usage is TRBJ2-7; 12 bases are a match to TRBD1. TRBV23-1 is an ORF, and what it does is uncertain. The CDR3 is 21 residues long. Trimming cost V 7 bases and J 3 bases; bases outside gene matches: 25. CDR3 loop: CASTHLQPGQGALRSSYEQYF. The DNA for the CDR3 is TGCGCCAGCACCCATCTCCAACCGGGACAGGGGGCGCTTAGGTCGAGCTACGAGCAGTACTTC.

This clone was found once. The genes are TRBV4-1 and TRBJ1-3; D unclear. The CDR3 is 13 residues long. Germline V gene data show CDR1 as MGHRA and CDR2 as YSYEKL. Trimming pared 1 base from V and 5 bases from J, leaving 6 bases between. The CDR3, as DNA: TGCGCCAGCAGCCAAGGCGTAAGAAACACCATATATTTT. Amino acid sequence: CASSQGVRNTIYF.

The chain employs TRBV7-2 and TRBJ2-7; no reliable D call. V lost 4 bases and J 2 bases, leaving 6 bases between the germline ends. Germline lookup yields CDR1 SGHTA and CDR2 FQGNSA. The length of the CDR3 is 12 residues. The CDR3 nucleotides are TGTGCCAGCAGCTCCCCCCCCTACGAGCAGTACTTC. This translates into CASSSPPYEQYF.

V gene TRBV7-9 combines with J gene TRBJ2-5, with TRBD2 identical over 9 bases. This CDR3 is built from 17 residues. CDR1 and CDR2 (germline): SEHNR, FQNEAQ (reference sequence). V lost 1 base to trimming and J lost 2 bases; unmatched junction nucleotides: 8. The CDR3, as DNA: TGTGCCAGCAGCTTAGTTGCGGGAGGGTCGGTGCAAGAGACCCAGTACTTC. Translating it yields CASSLVAGGSVQETQYF.

The CDR3 DNA sequence: TGTGCCAGCTCACCTGAAGGGTACGAGCAGTACTTC. Protein product: CASSPEGYEQYF. The V gene is TRBV18, the J gene TRBJ2-7; no definite D call. This CDR3 has 12 residues. Trimming took 3 bases from V and 4 from J, leaving 7 bases between them. Germline loops: CDR1 KGHSH, CDR2 LQKENI.

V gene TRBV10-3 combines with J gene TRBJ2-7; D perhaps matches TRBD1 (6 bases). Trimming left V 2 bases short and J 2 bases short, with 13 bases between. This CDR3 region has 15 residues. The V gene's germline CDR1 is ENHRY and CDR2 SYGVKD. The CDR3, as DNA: TGTGCCATCAGTGAGGAGGTAAGGGGGACCTACGAGCAGTACTTC. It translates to CAISEEVRGTYEQYF.

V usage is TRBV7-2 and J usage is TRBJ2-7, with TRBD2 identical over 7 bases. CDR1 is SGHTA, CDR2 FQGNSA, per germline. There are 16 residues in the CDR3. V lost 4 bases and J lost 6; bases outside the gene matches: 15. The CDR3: CASSSELDTGGLEQYF. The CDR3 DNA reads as TGTGCCAGCAGCTCCGAGTTGGACACGGGAGGCCTCGAGCAGTACTTC.

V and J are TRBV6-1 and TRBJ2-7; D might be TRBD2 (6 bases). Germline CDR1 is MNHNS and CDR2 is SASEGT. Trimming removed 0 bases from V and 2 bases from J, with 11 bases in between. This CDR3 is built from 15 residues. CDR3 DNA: TGTGCCAGCAGTGAAGCCGGGGACTTGGCCTACGAGCAGTACTTC. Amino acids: CASSEAGDLAYEQYF.

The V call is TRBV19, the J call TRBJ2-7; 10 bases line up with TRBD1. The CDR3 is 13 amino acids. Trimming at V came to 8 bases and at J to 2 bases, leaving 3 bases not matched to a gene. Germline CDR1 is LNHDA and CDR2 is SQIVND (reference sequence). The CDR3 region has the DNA TGTGCCAGTGGGACAGGGGTGACCTACGAGCAGTACTTC. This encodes CASGTGVTYEQYF.

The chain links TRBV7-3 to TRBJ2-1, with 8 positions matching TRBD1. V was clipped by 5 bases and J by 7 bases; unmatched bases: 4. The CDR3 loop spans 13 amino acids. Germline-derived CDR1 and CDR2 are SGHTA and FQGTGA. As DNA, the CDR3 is TGTGCCAGCAGCCTGACAGGGGCAAATGAGCAGTTCTTC. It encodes CASSLTGANEQFF.

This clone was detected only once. The CDR3 DNA reads as TGTGCCAGCTCGGGTAGGGGCGGTAGGAATGAGCAGTTCTTC. Amino acid sequence: CASSGRGGRNEQFF. The V gene is TRBV6-5, the J gene TRBJ2-1; perhaps TRBD1 as D (5 bases). There are 14 residues in the CDR3. The germline CDR1 and CDR2 sequences are MNHEY and SVGAGI. V lost 8 bases, J lost 7 bases, and 18 bases lay in between.

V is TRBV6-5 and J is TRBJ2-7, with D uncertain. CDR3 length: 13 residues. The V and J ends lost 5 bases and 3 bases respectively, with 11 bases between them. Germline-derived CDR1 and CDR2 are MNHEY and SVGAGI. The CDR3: CASSTPSFYEQYF. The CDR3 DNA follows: TGTGCCAGCAGTACGCCGTCCTTCTACGAGCAGTACTTC.

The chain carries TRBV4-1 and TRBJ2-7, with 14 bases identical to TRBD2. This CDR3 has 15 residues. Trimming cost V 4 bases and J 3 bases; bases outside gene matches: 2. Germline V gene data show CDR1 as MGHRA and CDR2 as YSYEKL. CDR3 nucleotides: TGCGCCAGCAGCCCAGGGACTAGCGGGAGCTACGAGCAGTACTTC. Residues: CASSPGTSGSYEQYF.

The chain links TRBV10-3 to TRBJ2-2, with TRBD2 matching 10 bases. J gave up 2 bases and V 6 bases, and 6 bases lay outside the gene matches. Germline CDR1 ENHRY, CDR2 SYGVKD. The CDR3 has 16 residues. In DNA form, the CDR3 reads TGTGCCATCAGAAGGTTAGCGGGAGGTAACACCGGGGAGCTGTTTTTT. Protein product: CAIRRLAGGNTGELFF.

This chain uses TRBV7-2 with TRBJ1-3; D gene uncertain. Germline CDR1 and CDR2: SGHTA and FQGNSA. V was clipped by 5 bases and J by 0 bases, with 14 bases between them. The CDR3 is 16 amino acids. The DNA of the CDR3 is TGTGCCAGCAGCGAAGGTTTTTTCCACTCTGGAAACACCATATATTTT. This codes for CASSEGFFHSGNTIYF. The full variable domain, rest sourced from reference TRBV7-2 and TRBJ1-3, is GAGVSQSPSNKVTEKGKDVELRCDPISGHTALYWYRQSLGQGLEFLIYFQGNSAPDKSGLPSDRFSAERTGGSVSTLTIQRTQQEDSAVYLCASSEGFFHSGNTIYFGEGSWLTVV.

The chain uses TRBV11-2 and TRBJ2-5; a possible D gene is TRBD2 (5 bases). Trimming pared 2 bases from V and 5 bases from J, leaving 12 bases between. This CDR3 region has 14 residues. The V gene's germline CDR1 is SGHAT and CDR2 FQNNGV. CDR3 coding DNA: TGTGCCAGCAGCTTACGGGATCCAAGGGAGACCCAGTACTTC. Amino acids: CASSLRDPRETQYF.